This TCR beta chain is from a study of shared clonotypes between healthy human individuals. Study information: The people who gave samples were two women and three men aged 18 to 49.

Healthy and HIV-negative, the adult donors had no recent acute infections or vaccinations. On this clone: What it binds is not known.

Study-wide points: Generation probability values for non-shared clonotypes were lower than those for clonotypes shared by all four donors.

Execution of the assay was at deep level. TCRdb's table, derived via immunoSEQ multiplex PCR, lists solely in-frame clones and lacks some. Of roughly 1.5 million clones listed, 98% are singletons. The sequenced material came from naive CD4+ T cells sorted from blood. Regarding subset: CD45RA+ positively selected. This clonotype was sampled from a man aged 30 to 39 in good health.

CDR3 nucleotides: TGTGCCAGCTCACCCCAAACAGTGCCTAATCAGCCCCAGCATTTT. Residues: CASSPQTVPNQPQHF. V gene TRBV18 combines with J gene TRBJ1-5; the D is unclear. Germline lookup yields CDR1 KGHSH and CDR2 LQKENI. The CDR3 has 15 amino acids. V shed 3 bases and J shed 4 bases, with 13 bases lying between them.